The clone carrying this T cell receptor beta chain appeared many times. What it recognizes is unknown. This specimen comes from a study of T cell repertoires in cytomegalovirus infection. Study-level background: It can be stated that public TCR beta signatures indicated CMV infection as well as a matching HLA type. Points from the study as a whole: Accumulated public TCR beta family frequency recognized individuals carrying CMV together with the relevant HLA. HLA-C-restricted, CMV-specific TCR beta clonotypes were dominant ex vivo.

The CDR3 covers 15 residues. V was clipped by 7 bases and J by 4 bases; unmatched bases: 11. Germline lookup yields CDR1 MNHEY and CDR2 SMNVEV (reference sequence). TCRdb analysed the reads with MiXCR anew, one entry per CDR3 protein. The table shows around 350,000 distinct CDR3 sequences, with roughly 18% occurring only once. The receptor was isolated from a human donor in good health (CMV status not recorded). Some clones in this sample may be carry-over from other donors' samples. Sequences were obtained from PBMCs. The V call is TRBV27, the J call TRBJ2-5; 8 bases agree with TRBD1. The CDR3 reads CASTPGRGQGETQYF. The CDR3 DNA sequence: TGTGCCAGCACCCCGGGCAGGGGGCAGGGAGAGACCCAGTACTTC.